This T cell receptor beta chain was sequenced during a study of cytomegalovirus exposure and HLA in healthy donors. The study, taken as a whole, reports: It was likely that a cluster of highly shared sequence variants was a sequencing artifact.

This CDR3 has 14 amino acids. V dropped 3 bases and J dropped 6 bases, with 14 bases sitting between them. Germline CDR1 reads MGHRA; CDR2 reads YSYEKL. The study ran its PCR with 60 Vbeta and 13 Jbeta primers. Assay used: immunoSEQ multiplex PCR; TCRdb lists only in-frame clones, some missing. This sample lists about 70,000 clones; its ten largest clones have roughly 2.4%. Notes on this clone: The antigen remains unidentified.

The genes are TRBV4-1 and TRBJ1-2, with D possibly TRBD1 on 6 matching bases. Sequenced: PBMCs. This clonotype was sampled from a female donor in good health and CMV-seropositive. As DNA, the CDR3 is TGCGCCAGCAGCCAGGGATACAGGGACCATGGCTACACCTTC. It is translated as CASSQGYRDHGYTF.